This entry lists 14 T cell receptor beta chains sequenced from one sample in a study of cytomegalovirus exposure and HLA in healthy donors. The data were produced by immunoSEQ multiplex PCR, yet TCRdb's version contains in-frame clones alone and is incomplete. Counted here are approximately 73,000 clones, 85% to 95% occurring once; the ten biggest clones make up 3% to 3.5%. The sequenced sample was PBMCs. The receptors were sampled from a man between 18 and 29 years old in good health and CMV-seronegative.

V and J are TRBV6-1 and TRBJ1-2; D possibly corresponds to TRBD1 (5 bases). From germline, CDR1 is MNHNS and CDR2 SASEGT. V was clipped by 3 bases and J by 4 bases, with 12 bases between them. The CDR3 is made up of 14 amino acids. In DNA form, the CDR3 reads TGTGCCAGCAGTGAGCAGGGTGTACTCTATGGCTACACCTTC. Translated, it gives CASSEQGVLYGYTF.

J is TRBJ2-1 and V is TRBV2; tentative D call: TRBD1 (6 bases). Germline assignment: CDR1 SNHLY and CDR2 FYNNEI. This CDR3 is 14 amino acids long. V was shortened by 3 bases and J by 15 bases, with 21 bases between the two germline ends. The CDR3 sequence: CASSDEGGRLVRFF. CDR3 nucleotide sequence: TGTGCCAGCAGTGACGAAGGGGGACGTTTGGTTCGGTTCTTC.

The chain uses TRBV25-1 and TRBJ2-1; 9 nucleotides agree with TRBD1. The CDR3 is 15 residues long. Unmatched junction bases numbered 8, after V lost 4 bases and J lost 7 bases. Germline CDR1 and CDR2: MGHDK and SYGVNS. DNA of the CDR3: TGTGCCAGCAGTGTTCCGGGACAGGGCCGTAATGAGCAGTTCTTC. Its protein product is CASSVPGQGRNEQFF.

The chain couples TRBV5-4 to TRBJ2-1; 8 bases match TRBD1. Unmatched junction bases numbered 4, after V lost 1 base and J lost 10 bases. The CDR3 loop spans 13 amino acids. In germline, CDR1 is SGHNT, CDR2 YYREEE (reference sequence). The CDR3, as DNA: TGTGCCAGCAGCTTGCAGGGGGCGGGGGAGCAGTTCTTC. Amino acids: CASSLQGAGEQFF.

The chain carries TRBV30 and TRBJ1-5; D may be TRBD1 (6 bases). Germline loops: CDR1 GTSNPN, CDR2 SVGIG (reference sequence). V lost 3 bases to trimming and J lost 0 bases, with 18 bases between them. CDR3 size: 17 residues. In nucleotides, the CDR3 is TGTGCCTGGAGCCGGGGCAGGGGAACTTATAGCAATCAGCCCCAGCATTTT. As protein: CAWSRGRGTYSNQPQHF.

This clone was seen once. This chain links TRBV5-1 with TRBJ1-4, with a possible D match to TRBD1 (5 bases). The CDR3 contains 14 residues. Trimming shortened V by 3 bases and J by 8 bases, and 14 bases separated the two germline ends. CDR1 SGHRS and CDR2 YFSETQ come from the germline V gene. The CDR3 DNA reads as TGCGCCAGCAGCTGGGGGGGAGTTGGGGAAAAACTGTTTTTT. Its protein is CASSWGGVGEKLFF.

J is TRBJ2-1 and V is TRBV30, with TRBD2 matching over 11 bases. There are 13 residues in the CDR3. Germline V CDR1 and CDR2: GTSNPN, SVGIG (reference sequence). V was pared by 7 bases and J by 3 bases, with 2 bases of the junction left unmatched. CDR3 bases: TGTGCCTCACTAGCGGGGGTCTACAATGAGCAGTTCTTC. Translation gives CASLAGVYNEQFF.

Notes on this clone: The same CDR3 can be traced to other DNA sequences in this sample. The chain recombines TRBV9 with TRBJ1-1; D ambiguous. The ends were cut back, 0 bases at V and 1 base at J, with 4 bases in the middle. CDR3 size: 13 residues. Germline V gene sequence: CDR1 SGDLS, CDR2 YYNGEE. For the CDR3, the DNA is TGTGCCAGCAGCGTAGCCGGGAACACTGAAGCTTTCTTT. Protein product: CASSVAGNTEAFF.

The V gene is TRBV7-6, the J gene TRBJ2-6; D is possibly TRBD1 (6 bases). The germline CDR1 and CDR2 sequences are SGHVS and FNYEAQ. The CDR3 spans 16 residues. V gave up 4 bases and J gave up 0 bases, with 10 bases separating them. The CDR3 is CASSSGQISGANVLTF. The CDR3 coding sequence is TGTGCCAGCAGCTCCGGACAGATCTCTGGGGCCAACGTCCTGACTTTC.

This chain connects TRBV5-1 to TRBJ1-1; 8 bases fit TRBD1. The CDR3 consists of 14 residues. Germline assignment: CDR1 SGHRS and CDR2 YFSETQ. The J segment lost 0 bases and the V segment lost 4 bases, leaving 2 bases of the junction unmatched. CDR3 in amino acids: CASSRTGLNTEAFF. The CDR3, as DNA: TGCGCCAGCAGCAGGACAGGGTTGAACACTGAAGCTTTCTTT. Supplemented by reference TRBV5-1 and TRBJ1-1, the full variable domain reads KAGVTQTPRYLIKTRGQQVTLSCSPISGHRSVSWYQQTPGQGLQFLFEYFSETQRNKGNFPGRFSGRQFSNSRSEMNVSTLELGDSALYLCASSRTGLNTEAFFGQGTRLTVV.

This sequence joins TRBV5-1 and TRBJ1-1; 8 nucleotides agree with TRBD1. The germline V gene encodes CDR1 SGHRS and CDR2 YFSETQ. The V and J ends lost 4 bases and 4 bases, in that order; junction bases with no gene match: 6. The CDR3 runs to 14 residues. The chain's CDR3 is CASSKGTGLTEAFF. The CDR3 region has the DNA TGCGCCAGCAGCAAGGGGACAGGCCTCACTGAAGCTTTCTTT. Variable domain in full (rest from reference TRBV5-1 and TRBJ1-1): KAGVTQTPRYLIKTRGQQVTLSCSPISGHRSVSWYQQTPGQGLQFLFEYFSETQRNKGNFPGRFSGRQFSNSRSEMNVSTLELGDSALYLCASSKGTGLTEAFFGQGTRLTVV.

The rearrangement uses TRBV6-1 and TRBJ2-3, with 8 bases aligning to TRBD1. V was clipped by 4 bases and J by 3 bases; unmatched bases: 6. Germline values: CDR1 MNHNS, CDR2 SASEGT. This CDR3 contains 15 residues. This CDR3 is CASSALGQGTDTQYF. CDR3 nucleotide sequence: TGTGCCAGCAGTGCTCTTGGACAGGGTACAGATACGCAGTATTTT.

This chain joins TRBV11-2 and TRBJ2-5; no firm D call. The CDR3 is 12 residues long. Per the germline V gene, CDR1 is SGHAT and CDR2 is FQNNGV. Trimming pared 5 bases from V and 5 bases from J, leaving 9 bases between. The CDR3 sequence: CASSPAGETQYF. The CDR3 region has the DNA TGTGCCAGCAGCCCCGCCGGGGAGACCCAGTACTTC.

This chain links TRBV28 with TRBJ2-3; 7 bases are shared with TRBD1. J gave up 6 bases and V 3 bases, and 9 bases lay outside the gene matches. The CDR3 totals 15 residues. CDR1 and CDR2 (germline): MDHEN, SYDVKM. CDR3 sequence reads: CASSFQGGPSDTQYF. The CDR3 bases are TGTGCCAGCAGTTTCCAAGGGGGCCCATCGGATACGCAGTATTTT.